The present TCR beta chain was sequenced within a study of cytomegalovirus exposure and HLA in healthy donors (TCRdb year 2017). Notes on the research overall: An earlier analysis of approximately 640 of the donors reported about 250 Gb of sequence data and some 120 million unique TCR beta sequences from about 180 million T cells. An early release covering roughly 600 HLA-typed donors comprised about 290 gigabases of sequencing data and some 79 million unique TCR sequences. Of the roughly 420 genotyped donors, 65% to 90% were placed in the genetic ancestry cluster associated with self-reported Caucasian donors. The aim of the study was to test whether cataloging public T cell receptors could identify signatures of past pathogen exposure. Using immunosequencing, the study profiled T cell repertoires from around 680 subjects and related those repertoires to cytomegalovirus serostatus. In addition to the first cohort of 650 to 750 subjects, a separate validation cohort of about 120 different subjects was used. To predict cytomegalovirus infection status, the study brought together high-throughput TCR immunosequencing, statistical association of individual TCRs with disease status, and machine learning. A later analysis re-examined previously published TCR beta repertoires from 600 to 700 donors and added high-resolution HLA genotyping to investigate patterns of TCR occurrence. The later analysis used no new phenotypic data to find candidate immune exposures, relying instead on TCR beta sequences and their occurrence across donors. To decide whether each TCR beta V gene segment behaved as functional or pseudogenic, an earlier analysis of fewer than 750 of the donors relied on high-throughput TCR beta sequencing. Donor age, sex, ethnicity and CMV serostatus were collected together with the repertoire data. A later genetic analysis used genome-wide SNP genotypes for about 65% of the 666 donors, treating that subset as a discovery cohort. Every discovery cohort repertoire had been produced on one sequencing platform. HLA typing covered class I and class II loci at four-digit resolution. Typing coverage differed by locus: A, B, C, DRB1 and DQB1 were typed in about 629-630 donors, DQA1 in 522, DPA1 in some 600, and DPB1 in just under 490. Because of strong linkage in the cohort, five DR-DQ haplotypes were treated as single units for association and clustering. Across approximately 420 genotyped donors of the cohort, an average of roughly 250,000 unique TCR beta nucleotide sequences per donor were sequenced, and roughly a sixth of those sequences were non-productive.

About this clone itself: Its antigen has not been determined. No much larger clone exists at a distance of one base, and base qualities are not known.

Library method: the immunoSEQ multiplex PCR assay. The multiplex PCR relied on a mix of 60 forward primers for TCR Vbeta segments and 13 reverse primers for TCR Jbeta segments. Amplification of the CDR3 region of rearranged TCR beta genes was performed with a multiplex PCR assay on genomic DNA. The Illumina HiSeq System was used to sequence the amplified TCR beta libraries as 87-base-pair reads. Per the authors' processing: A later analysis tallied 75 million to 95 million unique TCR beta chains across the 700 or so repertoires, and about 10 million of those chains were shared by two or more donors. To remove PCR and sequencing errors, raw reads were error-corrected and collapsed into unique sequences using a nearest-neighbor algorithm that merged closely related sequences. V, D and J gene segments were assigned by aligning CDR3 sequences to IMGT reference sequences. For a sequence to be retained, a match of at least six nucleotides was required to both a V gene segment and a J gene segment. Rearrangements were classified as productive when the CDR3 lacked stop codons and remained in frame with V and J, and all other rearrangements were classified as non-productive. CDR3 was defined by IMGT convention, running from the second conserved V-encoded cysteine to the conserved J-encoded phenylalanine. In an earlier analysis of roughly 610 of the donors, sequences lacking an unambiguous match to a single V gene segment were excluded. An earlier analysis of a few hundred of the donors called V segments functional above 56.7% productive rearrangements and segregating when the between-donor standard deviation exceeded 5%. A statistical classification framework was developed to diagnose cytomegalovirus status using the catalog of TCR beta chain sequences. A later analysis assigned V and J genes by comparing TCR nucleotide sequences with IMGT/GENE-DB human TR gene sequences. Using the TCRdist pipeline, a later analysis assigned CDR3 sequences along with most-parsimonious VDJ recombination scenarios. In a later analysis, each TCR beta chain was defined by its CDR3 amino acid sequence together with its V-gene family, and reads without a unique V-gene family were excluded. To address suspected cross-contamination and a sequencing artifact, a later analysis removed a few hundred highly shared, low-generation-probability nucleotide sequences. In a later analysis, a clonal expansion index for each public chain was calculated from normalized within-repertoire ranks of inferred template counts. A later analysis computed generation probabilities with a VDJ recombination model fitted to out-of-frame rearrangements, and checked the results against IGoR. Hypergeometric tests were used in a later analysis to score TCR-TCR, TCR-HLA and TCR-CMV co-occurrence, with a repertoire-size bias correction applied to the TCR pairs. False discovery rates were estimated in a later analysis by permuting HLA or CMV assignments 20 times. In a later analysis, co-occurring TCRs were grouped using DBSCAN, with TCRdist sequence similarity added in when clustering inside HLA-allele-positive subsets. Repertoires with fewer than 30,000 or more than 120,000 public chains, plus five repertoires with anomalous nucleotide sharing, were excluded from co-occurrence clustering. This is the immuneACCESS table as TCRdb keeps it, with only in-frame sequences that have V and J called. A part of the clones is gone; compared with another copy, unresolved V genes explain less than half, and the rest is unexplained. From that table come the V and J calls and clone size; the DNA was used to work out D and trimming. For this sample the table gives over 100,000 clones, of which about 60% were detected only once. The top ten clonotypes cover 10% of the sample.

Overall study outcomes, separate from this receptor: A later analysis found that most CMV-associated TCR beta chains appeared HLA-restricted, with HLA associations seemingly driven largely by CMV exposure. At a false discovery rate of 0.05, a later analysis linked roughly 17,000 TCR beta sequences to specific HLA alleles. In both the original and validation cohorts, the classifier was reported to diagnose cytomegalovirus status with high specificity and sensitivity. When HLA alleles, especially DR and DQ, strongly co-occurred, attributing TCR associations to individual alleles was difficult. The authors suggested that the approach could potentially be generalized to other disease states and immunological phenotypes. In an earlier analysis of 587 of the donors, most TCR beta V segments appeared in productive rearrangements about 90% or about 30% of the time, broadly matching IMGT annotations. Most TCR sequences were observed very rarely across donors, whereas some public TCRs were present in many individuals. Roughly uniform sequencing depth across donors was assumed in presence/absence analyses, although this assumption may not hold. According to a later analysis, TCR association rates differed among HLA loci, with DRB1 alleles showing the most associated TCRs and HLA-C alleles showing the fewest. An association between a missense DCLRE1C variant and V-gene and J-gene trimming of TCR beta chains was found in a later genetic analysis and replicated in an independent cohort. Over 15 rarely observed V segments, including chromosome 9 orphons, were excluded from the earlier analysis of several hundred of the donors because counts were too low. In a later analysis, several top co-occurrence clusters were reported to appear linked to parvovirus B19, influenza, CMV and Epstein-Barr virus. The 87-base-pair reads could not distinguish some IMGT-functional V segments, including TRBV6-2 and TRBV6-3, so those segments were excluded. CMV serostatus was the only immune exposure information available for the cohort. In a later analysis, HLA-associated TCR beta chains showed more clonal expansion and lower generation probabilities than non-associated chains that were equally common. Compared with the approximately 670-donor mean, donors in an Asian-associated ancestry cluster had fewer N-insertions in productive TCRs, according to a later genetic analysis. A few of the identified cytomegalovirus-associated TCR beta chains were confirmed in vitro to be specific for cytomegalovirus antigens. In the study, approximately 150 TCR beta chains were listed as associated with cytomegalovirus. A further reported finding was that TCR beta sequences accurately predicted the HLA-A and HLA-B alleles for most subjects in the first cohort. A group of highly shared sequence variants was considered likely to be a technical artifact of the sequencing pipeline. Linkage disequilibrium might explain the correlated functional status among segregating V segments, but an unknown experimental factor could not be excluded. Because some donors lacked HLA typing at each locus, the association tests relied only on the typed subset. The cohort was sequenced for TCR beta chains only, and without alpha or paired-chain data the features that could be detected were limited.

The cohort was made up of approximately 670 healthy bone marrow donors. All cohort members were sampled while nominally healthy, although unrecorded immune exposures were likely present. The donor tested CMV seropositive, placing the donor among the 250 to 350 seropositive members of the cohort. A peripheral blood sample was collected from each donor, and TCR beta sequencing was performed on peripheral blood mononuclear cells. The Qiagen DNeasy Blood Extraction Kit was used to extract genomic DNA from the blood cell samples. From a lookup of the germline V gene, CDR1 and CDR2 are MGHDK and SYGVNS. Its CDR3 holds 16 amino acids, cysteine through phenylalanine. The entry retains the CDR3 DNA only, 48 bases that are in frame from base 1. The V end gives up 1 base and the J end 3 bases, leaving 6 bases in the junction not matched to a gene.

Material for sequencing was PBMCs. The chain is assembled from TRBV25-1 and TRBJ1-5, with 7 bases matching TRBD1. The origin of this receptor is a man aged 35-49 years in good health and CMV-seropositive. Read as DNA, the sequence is TGTGCCAGCAGTGAATCAGGGGGTCCCCTCAATCAGCCCCAGCATTTT. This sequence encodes CASSESGGPLNQPQHF. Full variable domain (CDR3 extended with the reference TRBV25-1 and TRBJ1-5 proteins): EADIYQTPRYLVIGTGKKITLECSQTMGHDKMYWYQQDPGMELHLIHYSYGVNSTEKGDLSSESTVSRIRTEHFPLTLESARPSHTSQYLCASSESGGPLNQPQHFGDGTRLSIL.